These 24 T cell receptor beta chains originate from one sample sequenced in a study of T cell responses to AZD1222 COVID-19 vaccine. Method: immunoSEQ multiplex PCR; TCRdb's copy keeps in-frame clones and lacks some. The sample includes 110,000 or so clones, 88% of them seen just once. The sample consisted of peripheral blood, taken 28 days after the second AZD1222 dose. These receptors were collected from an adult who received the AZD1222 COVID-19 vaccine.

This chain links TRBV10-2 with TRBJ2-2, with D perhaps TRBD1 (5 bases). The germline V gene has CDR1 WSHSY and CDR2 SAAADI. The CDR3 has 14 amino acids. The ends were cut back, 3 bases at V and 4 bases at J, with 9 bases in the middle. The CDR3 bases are TGCGCCAGCAGTGAACCAGGGCTCACCGGGGAGCTGTTTTTT. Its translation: CASSEPGLTGELFF.

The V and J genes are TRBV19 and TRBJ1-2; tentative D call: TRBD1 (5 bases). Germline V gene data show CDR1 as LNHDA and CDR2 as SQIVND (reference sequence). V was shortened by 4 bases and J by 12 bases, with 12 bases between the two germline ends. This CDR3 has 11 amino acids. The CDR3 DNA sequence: TGTGCCAGTAGTACCGCGGGGGGGAACACCTTC. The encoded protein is CASSTAGGNTF.

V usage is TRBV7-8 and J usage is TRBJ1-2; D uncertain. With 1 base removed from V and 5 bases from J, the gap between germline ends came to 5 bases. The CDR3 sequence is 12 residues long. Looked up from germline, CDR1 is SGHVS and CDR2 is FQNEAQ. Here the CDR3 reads CASSLGPYGYTF. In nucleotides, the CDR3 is TGTGCCAGCAGCTTAGGTCCGTATGGCTACACCTTC.

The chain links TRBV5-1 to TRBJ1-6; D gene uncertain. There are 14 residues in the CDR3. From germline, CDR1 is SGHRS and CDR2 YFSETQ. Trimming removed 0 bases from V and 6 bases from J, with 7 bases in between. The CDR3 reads CASSLGVSNSPLHF. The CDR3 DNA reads TGCGCCAGCAGCTTGGGGGTCTCTAATTCACCCCTCCACTTT.

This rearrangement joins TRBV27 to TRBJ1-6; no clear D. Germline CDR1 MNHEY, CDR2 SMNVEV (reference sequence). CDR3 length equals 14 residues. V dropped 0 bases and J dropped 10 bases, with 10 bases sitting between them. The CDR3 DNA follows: TGTGCCAGCAGTTTATCCCCAATTGTCTCACCCCTCCACTTT. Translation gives CASSLSPIVSPLHF.

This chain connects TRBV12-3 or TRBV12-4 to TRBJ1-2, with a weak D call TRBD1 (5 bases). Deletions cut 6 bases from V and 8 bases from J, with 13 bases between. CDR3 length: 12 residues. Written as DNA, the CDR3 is TGTGCCAGCAGCCGGGGCGTGGGGGGCTACACCTTC. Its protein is CASSRGVGGYTF.

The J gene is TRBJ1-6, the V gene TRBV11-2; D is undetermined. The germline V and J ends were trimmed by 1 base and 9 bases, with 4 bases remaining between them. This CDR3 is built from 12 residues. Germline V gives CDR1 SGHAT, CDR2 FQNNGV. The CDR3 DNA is TGTGCCAGCAGCTTAGTGGGTTCACCCCTCCACTTT. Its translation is CASSLVGSPLHF.

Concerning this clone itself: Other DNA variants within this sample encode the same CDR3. CDR3 residues: CASSYSGGDTEAFF. The CDR3 nucleotides are TGTGCCAGCAGTTACTCGGGGGGAGACACTGAAGCTTTCTTT. The chain has TRBV6-5 and TRBJ1-1; tentatively, D is TRBD1 (5 bases). The V and J ends lost 0 bases and 3 bases respectively, with 8 bases between them. The CDR3 loop spans 14 amino acids. The germline CDR1 and CDR2 sequences are MNHEY and SVGAGI.

The CDR3 DNA sequence: TGTGCCAGTAGGGTTCCTGGGACAGGGGATGGCTACACCTTC. Amino acids: CASRVPGTGDGYTF. V usage is TRBV19 and J usage is TRBJ1-2; 10 positions match TRBD1. This CDR3 region has 14 residues. Unmatched junction bases numbered 7, after V lost 6 bases and J lost 6 bases. Germline lookup yields CDR1 LNHDA and CDR2 SQIVND (reference sequence).

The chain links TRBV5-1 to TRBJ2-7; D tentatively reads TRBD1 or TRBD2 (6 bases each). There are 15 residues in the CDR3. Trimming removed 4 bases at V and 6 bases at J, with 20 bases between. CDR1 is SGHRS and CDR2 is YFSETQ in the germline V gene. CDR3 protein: CASSPAGVRGPEQYF. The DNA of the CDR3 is TGCGCCAGCAGCCCTGCTGGTGTTCGGGGGCCCGAGCAGTACTTC.

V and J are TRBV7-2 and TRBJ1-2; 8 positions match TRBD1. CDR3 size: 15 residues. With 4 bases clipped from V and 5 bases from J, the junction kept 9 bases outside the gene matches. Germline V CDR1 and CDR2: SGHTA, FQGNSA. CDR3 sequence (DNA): TGTGCCAGCAGCTCTAATACAGGGGGTTGGTATGGCTACACCTTC. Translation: CASSSNTGGWYGYTF.

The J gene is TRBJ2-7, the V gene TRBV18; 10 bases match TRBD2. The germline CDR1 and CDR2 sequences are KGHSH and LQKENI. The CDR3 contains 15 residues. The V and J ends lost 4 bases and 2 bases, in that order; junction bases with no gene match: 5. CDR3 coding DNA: TGTGCCAGCTCACTTAGCGGGGGGACCGCCTACGAGCAGTACTTC. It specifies CASSLSGGTAYEQYF.

The DNA for the CDR3 is TGTGCCAGCAGTCCGACCATAGAAGTGGGCTACACCTTC. Residues: CASSPTIEVGYTF. The chain uses TRBV2 and TRBJ1-2; D is unresolved. The CDR3 spans 13 residues. Germline lookup yields CDR1 SNHLY and CDR2 FYNNEI. Trimming stripped 5 bases from V and 8 bases from J, with 15 bases between.

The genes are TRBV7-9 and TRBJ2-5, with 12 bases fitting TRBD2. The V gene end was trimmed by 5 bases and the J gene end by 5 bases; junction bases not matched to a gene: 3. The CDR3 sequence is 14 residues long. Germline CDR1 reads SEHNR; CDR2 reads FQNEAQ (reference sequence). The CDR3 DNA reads TGTGCCAGCAGCCCGGGACTAGCGGGTGAGACCCAGTACTTC. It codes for CASSPGLAGETQYF.

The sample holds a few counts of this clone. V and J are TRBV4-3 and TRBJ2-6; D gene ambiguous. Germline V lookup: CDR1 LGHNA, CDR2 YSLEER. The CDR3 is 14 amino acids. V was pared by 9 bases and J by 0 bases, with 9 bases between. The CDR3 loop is CASPGSSGANVLTF. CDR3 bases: TGCGCCAGTCCGGGTAGCTCTGGGGCCAACGTCCTGACTTTC.

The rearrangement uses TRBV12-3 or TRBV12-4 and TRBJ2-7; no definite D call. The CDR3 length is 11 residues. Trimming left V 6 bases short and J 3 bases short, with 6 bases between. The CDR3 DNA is TGTGCCAGCAGCATATACTACGAGCAGTACTTC. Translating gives CASSIYYEQYF.

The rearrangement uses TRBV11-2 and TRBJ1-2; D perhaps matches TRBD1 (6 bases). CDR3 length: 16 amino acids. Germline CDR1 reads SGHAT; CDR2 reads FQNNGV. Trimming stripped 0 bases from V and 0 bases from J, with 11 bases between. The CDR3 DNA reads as TGTGCCAGCAGCTTAGATGGTCCAGGGGCTAACTATGGCTACACCTTC. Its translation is CASSLDGPGANYGYTF.

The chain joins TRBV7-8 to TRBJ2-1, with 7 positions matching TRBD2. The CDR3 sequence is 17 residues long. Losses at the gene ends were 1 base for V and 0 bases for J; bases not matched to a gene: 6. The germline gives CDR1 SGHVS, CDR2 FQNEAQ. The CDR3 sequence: CASSLVGGGSSYNEQFF. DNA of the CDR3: TGTGCCAGCAGCTTAGTAGGCGGGGGAAGCTCCTACAATGAGCAGTTCTTC.

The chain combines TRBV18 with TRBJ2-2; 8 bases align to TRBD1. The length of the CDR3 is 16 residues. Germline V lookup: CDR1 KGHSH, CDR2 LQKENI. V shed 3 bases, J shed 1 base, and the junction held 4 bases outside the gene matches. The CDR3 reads CASSPFGQGNTGELFF. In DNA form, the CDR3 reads TGTGCCAGCTCACCGTTTGGACAGGGGAACACCGGGGAGCTGTTTTTT.

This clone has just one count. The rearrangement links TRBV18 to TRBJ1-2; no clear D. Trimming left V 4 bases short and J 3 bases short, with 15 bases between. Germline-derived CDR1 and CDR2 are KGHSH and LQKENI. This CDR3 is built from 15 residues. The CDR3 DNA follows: TGTGCCAGCTCACTCCCCGCGAACGGGGACTATGGCTACACCTTC. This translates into CASSLPANGDYGYTF.

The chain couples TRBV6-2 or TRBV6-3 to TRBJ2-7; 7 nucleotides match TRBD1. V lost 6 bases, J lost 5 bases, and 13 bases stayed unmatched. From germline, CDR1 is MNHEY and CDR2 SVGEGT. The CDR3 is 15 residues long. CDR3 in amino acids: CASSPTGIEGNEQYF. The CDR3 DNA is TGTGCCAGCAGCCCGACAGGGATTGAAGGGAACGAGCAGTACTTC.

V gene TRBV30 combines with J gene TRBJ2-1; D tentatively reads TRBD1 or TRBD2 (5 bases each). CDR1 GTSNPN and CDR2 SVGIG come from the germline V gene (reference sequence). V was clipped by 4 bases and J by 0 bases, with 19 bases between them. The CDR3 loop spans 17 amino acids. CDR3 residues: CAWTVSPGRSSYNEQFF. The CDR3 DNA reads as TGTGCCTGGACCGTCTCTCCGGGACGGAGCTCCTACAATGAGCAGTTCTTC.

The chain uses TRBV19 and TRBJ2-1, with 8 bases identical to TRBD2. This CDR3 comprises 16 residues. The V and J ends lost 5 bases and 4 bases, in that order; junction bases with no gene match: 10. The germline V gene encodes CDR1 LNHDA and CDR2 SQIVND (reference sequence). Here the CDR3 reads CASSPGGGAIYNEQFF. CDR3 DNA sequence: TGTGCCAGTAGTCCGGGAGGGGGGGCCATATACAATGAGCAGTTCTTC.

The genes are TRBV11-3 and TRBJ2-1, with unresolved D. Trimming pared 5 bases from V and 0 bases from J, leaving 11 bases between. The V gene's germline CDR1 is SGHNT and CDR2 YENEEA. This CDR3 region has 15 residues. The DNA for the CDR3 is TGTGCCAGCAGCAAAGTTAGTGGCTCCTACAATGAGCAGTTCTTC. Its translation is CASSKVSGSYNEQFF. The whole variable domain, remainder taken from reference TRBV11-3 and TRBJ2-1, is EAGVVQSPRYKIIEKKQPVAFWCNPISGHNTLYWYLQNLGQGPELLIRYENEEAVDDSQLPKDRFSAERLKGVDSTLKIQPAELGDSAVYLCASSKVSGSYNEQFFGPGTRLTVL.